This TCR beta chain was captured by sequencing in a study of blood T cell repertoires in COVID-19. On the study more broadly: Sample material is recorded as cDNA or gDNA derived from T cells, B-cell-depleted T cells, or PBMCs.

Authors' data handling: By means of reference gene primer amplification, nucleated cell counts were estimated. This table comes from immunoSEQ multiplex PCR, and its TCRdb copy is limited to in-frame clones, with some not included. D and trimming were read from the DNA, whereas the V and J calls and clone size are those reported in that table. The repertoire includes roughly 150,000 clones, around 85% of them detected once, and approximately 2.4% sits in the top ten. CDR3 length: 16 amino acids. This receptor was taken from a woman aged 65 to 85 with acute or convalescent COVID-19. The chain joins TRBV21-1 to TRBJ1-1; the D call in the table, TRBD1, was not verified against the DNA. TRBV21-1 is noted as a pseudogene. The sample was peripheral blood. DNA for the CDR3: TGTGCCAGCAGCAAAAGGGCAGGGGGCCCGAACACTGAAGCTTTCTTT. It specifies CASSKRAGGPNTEAFF.